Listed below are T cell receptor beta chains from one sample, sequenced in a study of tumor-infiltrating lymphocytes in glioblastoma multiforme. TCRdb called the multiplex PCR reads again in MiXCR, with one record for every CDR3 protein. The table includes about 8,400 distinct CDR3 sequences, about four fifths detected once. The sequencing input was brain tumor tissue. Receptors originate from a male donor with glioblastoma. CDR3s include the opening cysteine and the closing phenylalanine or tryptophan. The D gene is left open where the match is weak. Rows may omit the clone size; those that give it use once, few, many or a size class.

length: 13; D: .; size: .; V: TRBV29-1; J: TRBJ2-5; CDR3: CSVEGGSSYKQHF; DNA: TGCAGCGTTGAAGGAGGCAGTTCCTACAAACAACACTTC
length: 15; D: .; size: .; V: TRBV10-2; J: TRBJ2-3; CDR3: CAGSVAGAGADTQYF; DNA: TGCGCCGGTAGTGTGGCAGGGGCCGGGGCAGATACGCAGTATTTT
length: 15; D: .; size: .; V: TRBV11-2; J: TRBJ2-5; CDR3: CASSLERGSQETQYF; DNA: TGTGCCAGCAGCTTAGAACGGGGAAGCCAAGAGACCCAGTACTTC
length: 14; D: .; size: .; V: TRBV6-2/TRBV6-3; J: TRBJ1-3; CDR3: CASSSRDVGNTIYF; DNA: TGTGCCAGCAGTTCCCGGGACGTTGGAAACACCATATATTTT
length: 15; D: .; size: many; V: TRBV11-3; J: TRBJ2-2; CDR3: CASSRRGAQAGELFF; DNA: TGTGCCAGCAGCCGTAGAGGGGCCCAGGCCGGGGAGCTGTTTTTT
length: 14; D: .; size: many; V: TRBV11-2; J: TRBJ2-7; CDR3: CASSSYGVAPEQYF; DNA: TGTGCCAGCAGCTCCTACGGGGTGGCCCCCGAGCAGTACTTC
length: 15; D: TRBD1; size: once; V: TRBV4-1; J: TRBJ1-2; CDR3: CASQDRYRGNYGYTF; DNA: TGCGCCAGCCAAGATCGATACAGGGGAAACTATGGCTACACCTTC
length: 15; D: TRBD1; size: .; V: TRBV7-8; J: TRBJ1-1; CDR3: CVSSLARGGQREAFF; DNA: TGTGTCAGCAGCTTAGCTAGGGGGGGACAGCGTGAAGCTTTCTTT
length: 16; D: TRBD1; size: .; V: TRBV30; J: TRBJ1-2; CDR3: CAWSVSRDRHDYGYTF; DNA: TGTGCCTGGAGTGTCTCCCGGGACAGGCACGACTATGGCTACACCTTC
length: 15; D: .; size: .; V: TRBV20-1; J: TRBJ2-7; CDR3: CSAGSFGSTAVEQYF; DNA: TGCAGCGCTGGCTCATTCGGGAGTACGGCCGTCGAGCAGTACTTC
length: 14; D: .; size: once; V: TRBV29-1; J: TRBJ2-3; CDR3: CSVVSGHRRDKQYF; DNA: TGCAGCGTTGTCTCGGGTCACCGGCGAGATAAGCAGTATTTT
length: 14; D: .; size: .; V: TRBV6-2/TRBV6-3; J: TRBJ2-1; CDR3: CASSSLDSYNEQFF; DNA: TGTGCCAGCAGTTCCCTGGATAGTTACAACGAGCAGTTCTTC
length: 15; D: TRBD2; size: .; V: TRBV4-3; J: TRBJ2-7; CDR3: CASSLATSGTYEQYF; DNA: TGTGCCAGCAGCCTCGCGACTAGCGGGACCTACGAGCAGTACTTC
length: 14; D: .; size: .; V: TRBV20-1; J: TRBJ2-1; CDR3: CSARDMGSYNEQFF; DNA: TGCAGTGCTAGGGATATGGGCTCCTACAATGAGCAGTTCTTC
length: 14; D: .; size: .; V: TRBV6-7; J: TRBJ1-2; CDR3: CASSLPQGSPGYTF; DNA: TGTGCCAGCAGTCTTCCACAGGGATCACCTGGCTACACCTTC
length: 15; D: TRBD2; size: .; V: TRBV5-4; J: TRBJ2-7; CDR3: CASSLGSGSLYEQYF; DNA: TGTGCCAGCAGCTTGGGTAGCGGGAGTCTATACGAGCAGTACTTC
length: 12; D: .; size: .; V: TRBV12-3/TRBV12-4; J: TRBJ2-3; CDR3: CASLLGRDTQYF; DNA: TGTGCCAGCTTATTGGGCCGGGACACGCAGTATTTT
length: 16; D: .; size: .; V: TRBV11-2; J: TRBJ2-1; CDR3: CASSLLSSGSHIEQFF; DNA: TGTGCCAGCAGCTTGCTCAGTAGCGGTTCTCACATTGAGCAGTTCTTC
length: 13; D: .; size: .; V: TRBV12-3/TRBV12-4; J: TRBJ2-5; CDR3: CASSLGLLETQHF; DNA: TGTGCCAGCAGTCTGGGACTTTTAGAGACCCAGCACTTC
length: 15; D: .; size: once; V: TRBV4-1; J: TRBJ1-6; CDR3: CASQNLSYGVSPLHF; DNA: TGCGCCAGCCAAAACCTGTCATACGGGGTTTCACCCCTCCACTTT
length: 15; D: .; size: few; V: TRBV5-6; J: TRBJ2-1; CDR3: CASSLGQSSYNEQFF; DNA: TGTGCCAGCAGCTTGGGACAGAGCTCCTACAATGAGCAGTTCTTC
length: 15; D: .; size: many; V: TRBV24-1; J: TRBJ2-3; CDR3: CATSVEEIGTDTQYF; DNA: TGTGCCACCAGTGTGGAGGAGATAGGCACAGATACGCAGTATTTT
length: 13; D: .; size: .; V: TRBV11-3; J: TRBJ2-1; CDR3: CASSLNCGNEQFF; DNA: TGTGCCAGCAGCTTGAACTGCGGGAATGAGCAGTTCTTC
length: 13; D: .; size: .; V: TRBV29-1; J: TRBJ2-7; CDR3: CSVQANDSYGQYF; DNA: TGCAGCGTCCAAGCTAACGACTCCTACGGGCAGTACTTC
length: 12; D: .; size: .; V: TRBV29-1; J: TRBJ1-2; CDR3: CSVFGQDYGYTF; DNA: TGCAGCGTTTTTGGGCAGGACTATGGCTACACCTTC
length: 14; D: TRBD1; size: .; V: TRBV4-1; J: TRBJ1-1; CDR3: CASSGTQGAREAFF; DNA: TGCGCCAGCAGCGGAACACAGGGGGCGCGGGAAGCTTTCTTT
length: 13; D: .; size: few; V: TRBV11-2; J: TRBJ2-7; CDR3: CASSLDRGYEQYF; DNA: TGTGCCAGCAGCTTAGATAGGGGTTACGAGCAGTACTTC
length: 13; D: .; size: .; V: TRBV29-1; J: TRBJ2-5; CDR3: CSVEGGSSYKQNF; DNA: TGCAGCGTTGAAGGAGGCAGTTCCTATAAGCAAAACTTC
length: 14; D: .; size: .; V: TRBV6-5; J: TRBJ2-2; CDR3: CASSYRAVGGELFF; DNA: TGTGCCAGCAGTTACAGGGCGGTTGGCGGGGAGCTGTTTTTT
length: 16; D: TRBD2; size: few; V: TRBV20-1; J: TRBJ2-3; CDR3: CNAGAAGGDSTDTQYF; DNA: TGCAATGCTGGGGCGGCGGGAGGTGACAGCACAGATACGCAGTATTTT
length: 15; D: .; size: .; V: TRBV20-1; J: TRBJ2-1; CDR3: CSASTPGQPDNEQFF; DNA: TGCAGTGCTTCTACTCCAGGTCAGCCAGACAATGAGCAGTTCTTC
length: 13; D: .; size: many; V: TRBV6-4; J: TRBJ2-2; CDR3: CASSDLNTGELFF; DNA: TGTGCCAGCAGTGACCTGAACACCGGGGAGCTGTTTTTT
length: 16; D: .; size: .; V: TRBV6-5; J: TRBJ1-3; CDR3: CASSYSRALSGNTIYF; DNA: TGTGCCAGCAGTTACTCGAGGGCACTCTCTGGAAACACCATATATTTT
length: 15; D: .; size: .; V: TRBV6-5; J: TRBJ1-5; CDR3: CASSSSGGSGQPQHF; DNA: TGTGCCAGCAGTTCGTCCGGGGGCTCGGGACAGCCCCAGCATTTT
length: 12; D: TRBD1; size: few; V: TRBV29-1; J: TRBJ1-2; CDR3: CSAHTGAYCYTF; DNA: TGCAGCGCACACACAGGGGCATATTGCTACACCTTC
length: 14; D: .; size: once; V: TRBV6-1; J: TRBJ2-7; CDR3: CASSYRDNSYEQYF; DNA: TGTGCCAGCAGTTACCGGGACAACTCCTACGAGCAGTACTTC
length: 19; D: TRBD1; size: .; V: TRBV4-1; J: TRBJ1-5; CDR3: CASSQETQSIQGALLPQHF; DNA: TGCGCCAGCAGCCAAGAGACCCAGTCCATCCAGGGGGCCCTTTTACCACAGCATTTT
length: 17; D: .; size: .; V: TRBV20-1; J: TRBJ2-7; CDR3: CSARDPLRGRNSYEQYF; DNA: TGCAGTGCCAGAGATCCCCTCCGGGGGCGTAACTCCTACGAGCAGTACTTC